This passage covers 21 T cell receptor beta chains from one sample sequenced in a study of T cells in Graves' hyperthyroidism and ophthalmopathy. Template material for amplifying TCR beta CDR3 regions consisted of RNA transcripts. The HTBI primer set served for first-round RT-PCR of the TCR CDR3. TCRdb passed the multiplex PCR reads through MiXCR, listing each CDR3 protein once. The sample yields about 350,000 distinct CDR3 sequences, over 11% seen once. The sequencing sample was made of blood. All receptors come from a woman in her 30s with Graves' hyperthyroidism.

This clonotype turned up a few times. The chain carries TRBV28 and TRBJ2-3; no reliable D call. CDR3 length equals 15 residues. V shed 5 bases and J shed 6 bases, with 18 bases lying between them. The V gene's germline CDR1 is MDHEN and CDR2 SYDVKM. The CDR3 region is CASSPSAPFLDTQYF. As DNA, the CDR3 is TGTGCCAGCAGTCCCTCGGCCCCCTTCTTGGATACGCAGTATTTT.

This clonotype was found a few times. J is TRBJ1-1 and V is TRBV27; D is possibly TRBD1 (5 bases). The CDR3 is 17 residues long. Germline values: CDR1 MNHEY, CDR2 SMNVEV (reference sequence). V was trimmed by 3 bases and J by 4 bases, leaving 21 bases between them. CDR3 sequence (DNA): TGTGCCAGCAGTTTCAGTCCCCCAGGGCTGGTGGGCACTGAAGCTTTCTTT. It is translated as CASSFSPPGLVGTEAFF.

This clonotype was recorded a few times. The rearrangement joins TRBV27 to TRBJ2-7; unclear D gene. The CDR3 runs 14 residues. The germline gives CDR1 MNHEY, CDR2 SMNVEV (reference sequence). V was trimmed by 5 bases and J by 2 bases, leaving 13 bases between them. The CDR3 reads CASSTEDRAYEQYF. CDR3 DNA: TGTGCCAGCAGTACAGAGGACCGTGCCTACGAGCAGTACTTC.

Many counts were recorded for this clonotype. CDR3 in amino acids: CSARDERGYTF. In DNA, the CDR3 is TGCAGTGCTAGAGATGAACGTGGCTACACCTTC. The rearrangement links TRBV20-1 to TRBJ1-2; D gene unclear. This CDR3 region has 11 residues. V was shortened by 0 bases and J by 7 bases, with 6 bases between the two germline ends. Germline V gives CDR1 DFQATT, CDR2 SNEGSKA (reference sequence).

The table lists this clonotype with a few counts. The rearrangement links TRBV20-1 to TRBJ2-5, with TRBD2 identical over 11 bases. The V segment lost 4 bases and the J segment 4 bases; nucleotides outside the gene matches: 5. The CDR3 is 14 residues long. The germline CDR1 and CDR2 sequences are DFQATT and SNEGSKA (reference sequence). In nucleotides, the CDR3 is TGCAGTGCTACTAGCGGGAGGTACGCAGAGACCCAGTACTTC. Residues: CSATSGRYAETQYF.

A few counts support this clonotype. The rearrangement joins TRBV5-1 to TRBJ2-7, with D perhaps matching TRBD1 (5 bases). Deletions cut 4 bases from V and 0 bases from J, with 14 bases between. Germline V gene sequence: CDR1 SGHRS, CDR2 YFSETQ. The CDR3 covers 15 residues. The CDR3 coding sequence is TGCGCCAGCAGCCCCTCAGGGCTAAACTCCTACGAGCAGTACTTC. Translating it yields CASSPSGLNSYEQYF.

This clonotype was observed a few times. CDR3 sequence: CAWSVGSGNQPQHF. In DNA form, the CDR3 reads TGTGCCTGGAGTGTAGGGTCGGGGAATCAGCCCCAGCATTTT. The chain couples TRBV30 to TRBJ1-5; D remains unclear. V was pared by 0 bases and J by 4 bases, with 10 bases between. The CDR3 extends over 14 amino acids. The germline gives CDR1 GTSNPN, CDR2 SVGIG (reference sequence). The full variable domain, in which reference TRBV30 and TRBJ1-5 provide the parts outside the CDR3, is SQTIHQWPATLVQPVGSPLSLECTVEGTSNPNLYWYRQAAGRGLQLLFYSVGIGQISSEVPQNLSASRPQDRQFILSSKKLLLSDSGFYLCAWSVGSGNQPQHFGDGTRLSIL.

This clonotype was found many times. The J gene is TRBJ2-5, the V gene TRBV12-3 or TRBV12-4, with a tentative D call TRBD1 (5 bases). The CDR3 is 16 residues long. The ends were cut back, 3 bases at V and 5 bases at J, with 19 bases in the middle. CDR3 nucleotides: TGTGCCAGCAGTTTGGGCGGTCTAGGGGCCCAGGAGACCCAGTACTTC. Amino acid sequence: CASSLGGLGAQETQYF.

Ten or more counts support this clonotype. The chain carries TRBV12-3 or TRBV12-4 and TRBJ2-5; TRBD2 aligns across 16 bases. The CDR3 sequence is 18 residues long. The V and J ends lost 3 bases and 2 bases, in that order; junction bases with no gene match: 6. The CDR3 region has the DNA TGTGCCAGCAGTTTCGGGACTAGCGGGAGGGCCTGGCAAGAGACCCAGTACTTC. This codes for CASSFGTSGRAWQETQYF.

At least ten counts were recorded for this clonotype. The genes are TRBV28 and TRBJ1-4; tentatively, D is TRBD1 (5 bases). The length of the CDR3 is 13 residues. CDR1 and CDR2 (germline): MDHEN, SYDVKM. The ends were cut back, 7 bases at V and 8 bases at J, with 14 bases in the middle. CDR3 residues: CASTGRRREKLFF. The DNA of the CDR3 is TGTGCCAGCACGGGACGGAGGAGGGAAAAACTGTTTTTT.

This chain joins TRBV29-1 and TRBJ2-3; D not certain. CDR1 and CDR2 (germline): SQVTM, ANQGSEA. This CDR3 comprises 12 residues. Between the trimmed V and J ends, which lost 4 bases and 2 bases, there was a span of 7 bases. CDR3 sequence: CSVVSPTDTQYF. The DNA for the CDR3 is TGCAGCGTTGTTTCACCCACAGATACGCAGTATTTT.

The chain has TRBV6-1 and TRBJ1-5, with no clear D. Germline V CDR1 and CDR2: MNHNS, SASEGT. Trimming removed 0 bases from V and 3 bases from J, with 12 bases in between. This CDR3 region has 16 residues. The CDR3 DNA reads as TGTGCCAGCAGTGAAGCGCTTTTCGAGAACAATCAGCCCCAGCATTTT. This translates into CASSEALFENNQPQHF.

Only a few counts were recorded for this clonotype. The rearrangement uses TRBV6-2 or TRBV6-3 and TRBJ1-6; D is ambiguous. The germline V and J ends were trimmed by 6 bases and 7 bases, with 16 bases remaining between them. The CDR3 runs to 15 residues. Germline assignment: CDR1 MNHEY and CDR2 SVGEGT. In nucleotides, the CDR3 is TGTGCCAGCAGCCCCGGCCTAGGGTTCAATTCACCCCTCCACTTT. This encodes CASSPGLGFNSPLHF.

Ten or more counts support this clonotype. The genes are TRBV9 and TRBJ2-2; the D is unclear. Between the trimmed V and J ends, which lost 1 base and 1 base, there was a span of 8 bases. Germline loops: CDR1 SGDLS, CDR2 YYNGEE. The CDR3 is made up of 15 amino acids. The CDR3 nucleotides read TGTGCCAGCAGCGTATACAGCGAGAACACCGGGGAGCTGTTTTTT. Translating gives CASSVYSENTGELFF.

This clonotype was observed at least ten times. CDR3 nucleotide sequence: TGTGCCAGCAGTGGGACTACCCAAGAGACCCAGTACTTC. It is translated as CASSGTTQETQYF. V gene TRBV2 combines with J gene TRBJ2-5; D is perhaps TRBD2 (6 bases). CDR3 length equals 13 residues. Per germline, CDR1 SNHLY and CDR2 FYNNEI. V shed 4 bases and J shed 1 base, with 7 bases lying between them.

The chain uses TRBV27 and TRBJ2-7, with 8 bases lining up with TRBD2. The CDR3 length is 14 residues. The germline V gene has CDR1 MNHEY and CDR2 SMNVEV (reference sequence). Trimming at V came to 7 bases and at J to 2 bases, leaving 7 bases not matched to a gene. CDR3 nucleotides: TGTGCCAGCACTGGAGCGGGAGCCCCCTACGAGCAGTACTTC. Protein product: CASTGAGAPYEQYF.

As regards this clonotype: A much more abundant neighbour one base away suggests this may be a read error. The V and J genes are TRBV29-1 and TRBJ2-2; 7 positions match TRBD1. The J call is uncertain, as TRBJ1-1 better fits the DNA end. The CDR3 spans 13 residues. CDR1 and CDR2 from the germline V gene are SQVTM and ANQGSEA. The CDR3 DNA is TGCAGCGCCTACAGGGGACTGAACACTGGAGCTTTCTTT. This translates into CSAYRGLNTGAFF.

The chain couples TRBV18 to TRBJ2-2; D not resolved. Between the trimmed V and J ends, which lost 10 bases and 6 bases, there was a span of 12 bases. This CDR3 is 12 amino acids long. The V gene's germline CDR1 is KGHSH and CDR2 LQKENI. DNA for the CDR3: TGTGCCAACAAGCCCGCCTCCGGGGAGCTGTTTTTT. It codes for CANKPASGELFF.

The chain uses TRBV5-1 and TRBJ2-5, with 13 bases fitting TRBD2. V shed 4 bases, J shed 7 bases, and the junction held 13 bases outside the gene matches. This CDR3 contains 17 residues. CDR1 SGHRS and CDR2 YFSETQ come from the germline V gene. The CDR3 sequence is CASSKVGTSGKMGTQYF. The CDR3 region has the DNA TGCGCCAGCAGCAAGGTTGGGACTAGCGGGAAAATGGGGACCCAGTACTTC.

V gene TRBV29-1 combines with J gene TRBJ2-5; D remains unclear. Per the germline V gene, CDR1 is SQVTM and CDR2 is ANQGSEA. Trimming removed 0 bases from V and 1 base from J, with 15 bases in between. The CDR3 has 16 residues. CDR3: CSVEDIELSGQETQYF. In DNA, the CDR3 is TGCAGCGTTGAAGATATCGAGCTTTCTGGCCAAGAGACCCAGTACTTC.

This clonotype showed up just a few times. The V gene is TRBV5-1, the J gene TRBJ2-3, with D perhaps TRBD2 (5 bases). The CDR3 loop spans 14 amino acids. The V end was cut by 3 bases, the J end by 7 bases, with 15 bases between. Germline values: CDR1 SGHRS, CDR2 YFSETQ. The CDR3 coding sequence is TGCGCCAGCAGCTCACCCCCACCTAGCAATACGCAGTATTTT. Translating gives CASSSPPPSNTQYF.